This T cell receptor (beta chain) was found in a study of blood T cell repertoires in COVID-19. Study overall: COVID-19 samples from acute and convalescent phases originated in the United States, Italy and Spain. From T cells, B-cell-depleted T cells, or PBMCs came the material, which was cDNA or gDNA.

The CDR3 is made up of 15 amino acids. The authors' processing: Researchers report that nucleated cell counts were estimated from reference gene primer amplification. Some clones are missing from TCRdb's copy, which holds only in-frame ones; the method was immunoSEQ multiplex PCR. V and J calls and clone size are those listed in that table; D and trimming were worked out from the DNA. This sample has roughly 43,000 clones; 69% occur once, and the top ten carry roughly 5.8%. The receptor was isolated from an elderly man with acute or convalescent COVID-19. Sequenced material: peripheral blood. V and J are TRBV21-1 and TRBJ1-1. TRBV21-1 is a pseudogene. The CDR3 sequence is CASSKTIARQSKAFF. CDR3 nucleotide sequence: TGTGCCAGCAGCAAAACGATAGCGAGACAAAGTAAAGCTTTCTTT.